This T cell receptor (beta chain) comes out of a study of blood T cell repertoires in COVID-19. Study-level information: Both acute and convalescent COVID-19 samples were obtained from the United States, Italy and Spain. Sources were T cells, B-cell-depleted T cells, or PBMCs; the material itself was cDNA or gDNA.

In the original workflow: It was from reference gene primer amplification that nucleated cell counts were estimated. The repertoire was sequenced with immunoSEQ multiplex PCR; TCRdb's copy has only in-frame clones and lacks some. V and J calls plus clone size are reproduced from that table; the DNA served to infer D and trimming. The repertoire holds hundreds of thousands of clones, with roughly 85% as singletons. The CDR3 consists of 14 residues. Germline CDR1 reads KGHSH; CDR2 reads LQKENI. The germline V and J ends were trimmed by 3 bases and 4 bases, with 12 bases remaining between them. Sequencing was done on a sample of peripheral blood. This sequence was found in a human donor in a cohort sampled during active COVID-19. This chain links TRBV18 with TRBJ1-1; D gene unclear. The chain's CDR3 is CASSPRGITTEAFF. The CDR3 DNA is TGTGCCAGCTCACCGAGAGGGATTACCACTGAAGCTTTCTTT.